This T cell receptor (beta chain) comes out of a study of blood T cell repertoires in COVID-19. About the study: The United States, Italy and Spain supplied acute and convalescent COVID-19 samples. T cells, B-cell-depleted T cells, or PBMCs supplied cDNA or gDNA.

The study assigned cohorts using participant-reported clinical history. V lost 5 bases to trimming and J lost 6 bases; unmatched junction nucleotides: 11. The germline gives CDR1 SGHRS, CDR2 YFSETQ. The CDR3 runs 17 residues. Per the original data handling: Reference gene primer amplification gave nucleated cell count estimates. Produced via immunoSEQ multiplex PCR; TCRdb's table is partial and in-frame only. The V and J calls and clone size were taken over from that table, and D and trimming were inferred from the DNA. The table has over 400,000 clones, approximately 90% seen once. The rearrangement links TRBV5-1 to TRBJ2-2; 12 bases are shared with TRBD1. The sequence came from a woman aged 60-75 years who had recovered from COVID-19. Sequencing was performed on PBMCs or T cells enriched from blood (not recorded which). This chain's CDR3 is CASSTGTGGPGAGELFF. The CDR3 bases are TGCGCCAGCAGTACCGGGACAGGGGGCCCCGGGGCCGGGGAGCTGTTTTTT.